This T cell receptor beta chain was sequenced in a study of cytomegalovirus exposure and HLA in healthy donors. This clone appeared a single time. Its antigen is not identified. The PCR contained 60 Vbeta and 13 Jbeta primers. Only in-frame clones appear in the TCRdb table, and some are missing; sequencing was by immunoSEQ multiplex PCR. The table has about 150,000 clones, roughly 70% seen once. CDR1 and CDR2 (germline): ENHRY, SYGVKD. This CDR3 comprises 16 residues. With V trimmed by 0 bases and J by 5 bases, 10 bases remained unmatched. Findings of the study overall: A few chains linked to CMV were shown in vitro to be specific for CMV antigens. Information on immune exposure was restricted to one variable (CMV serostatus). According to the study, 150 to 200 TCR beta chains were cytomegalovirus-associated. Reports described diagnosis of cytomegalovirus status by the classifier as highly specific and sensitive.

The sequence was obtained from a male donor in good health and CMV-seronegative. Source material: PBMCs. This rearrangement joins TRBV10-3 to TRBJ2-7, with TRBD2 identical over 7 bases. The CDR3 is CAISESVGGGNHEQYF. The CDR3 DNA follows: TGTGCCATCAGTGAGTCGGTGGGGGGAGGGAACCACGAGCAGTACTTC.